The 5 T cell receptor beta chains in this list originate from one sample, sequenced in a study of T cell responses to AZD1222 COVID-19 vaccine (dated by TCRdb to the early 2020s). Libraries were built with the immunoSEQ multiplex PCR assay. TCRdb stores this immuneACCESS table with in-frame sequences only. Part of the clones is absent; in the studies checked, under half of the shortfall reflects unresolved V genes, and no reason is known for the rest. Across this sample there are 130,000 to 150,000 clones, with nearly 90% seen only once. Together, the top ten hold just over 5% of the sample. The time point label for this specimen denotes: baseline before first vaccination. The sample was peripheral blood, taken on day 0 of AZD1222 vaccination. These receptors were collected from an adult in good health.

The chain links TRBV4-2 to TRBJ1-2; a weak D match, TRBD1 (5 bases). Trimming took off 1 base at V and 7 bases at J, with 7 bases between the two ends. The CDR3 length is 12 residues. In germline, CDR1 is LGHNA, CDR2 YNFKEQ. Here the CDR3 reads CASSQVGGGYTF. CDR3 DNA sequence: TGTGCCAGCAGCCAAGTGGGGGGTGGCTACACCTTC.

V and J are TRBV18 and TRBJ2-7; D is ambiguous. Per the germline V gene, CDR1 is KGHSH and CDR2 is LQKENI. V dropped 3 bases and J dropped 3 bases, with 3 bases sitting between them. This CDR3 comprises 11 residues. The CDR3 reads CASSPNYEQYF. In DNA form, the CDR3 reads TGTGCCAGCTCACCGAACTACGAGCAGTACTTC. Combining the CDR3 with reference TRBV18 and TRBJ2-7 gives the whole variable domain NAGVMQNPRHLVRRRGQEARLRCSPMKGHSHVYWYRQLPEEGLKFMVYLQKENIIDESGMPKERFSAEFPKEGPSILRIQQVVRGDSAAYFCASSPNYEQYFGPGTRLTVT.

The V gene is TRBV18, the J gene TRBJ2-2; the D is unclear. V lost 0 bases and J 9 bases, leaving 8 bases between the germline ends. The CDR3 is 13 residues long. CDR1 is KGHSH and CDR2 is LQKENI in the germline V gene. CDR3 sequence (DNA): TGTGCCAGCTCACCACCGCCTAATAGGGAGCTGTTTTTT. Amino acid sequence: CASSPPPNRELFF.

This sequence joins TRBV28 and TRBJ1-2; D call uncertain. V dropped 8 bases and J dropped 1 base, with 5 bases sitting between them. This CDR3 spans 11 amino acids. CDR1 and CDR2 (germline): MDHEN, SYDVKM. This CDR3 reads CASGINYGYTF. The CDR3 DNA follows: TGTGCCAGCGGCATTAACTATGGCTACACCTTC.

The V call is TRBV15, the J call TRBJ1-2; D is possibly TRBD1 (5 bases). The CDR3 runs to 15 residues. Germline CDR1 LNHNV, CDR2 YYDKDF (reference sequence). V lost 0 bases, J lost 7 bases, and 15 bases lay in between. The CDR3 sequence: CATSRDWGPGSGYTF. The DNA for the CDR3 is TGTGCCACCAGCAGAGATTGGGGCCCCGGTAGTGGCTACACCTTC.